These 8 T cell receptor beta chains were sequenced from one sample in a study of early T cells in non-severe SARS-CoV-2 infection. TCRdb reprocessed the 5' RACE reads via MiXCR and lists one record per CDR3 protein. The data hold approximately 44,000 distinct CDR3 sequences, with 10% to 15% observed a single time. Sequencing was performed on whole blood. The receptors stem from an adult who was a healthcare worker with PCR-confirmed SARS-CoV-2 infection or an uninfected control (not recorded which).

The chain links TRBV5-1 to TRBJ2-5; D call uncertain. The CDR3 totals 14 residues. The V gene's germline CDR1 is SGHRS and CDR2 YFSETQ. The ends were cut back, 0 bases at V and 0 bases at J, with 6 bases in the middle. CDR3 region: CASSLVGNQETQYF. The CDR3 DNA follows: TGCGCCAGCAGCTTGGTGGGCAACCAAGAGACCCAGTACTTC.

In its sample, this clonotype was seen a few times. The chain joins TRBV29-1 to TRBJ1-1; 7 positions agree with TRBD1. The ends lost 4 bases at V and 4 bases at J; junction bases unmatched: 3. Germline lookup yields CDR1 SQVTM and CDR2 ANQGSEA. There are 12 residues in the CDR3. CDR3 bases: TGCAGCGTTGCCCGGGACAGCACTGAAGCTTTCTTT. This translates into CSVARDSTEAFF.

The chain joins TRBV10-3 to TRBJ2-3; 7 positions agree with TRBD1. The CDR3 runs to 15 residues. Germline CDR1 is ENHRY and CDR2 is SYGVKD. V gave up 2 bases and J gave up 2 bases; unmatched junction bases: 4. DNA of the CDR3: TGTGCCATCAGTGAGACAGGGGAGACCACAGATACGCAGTATTTT. It encodes CAISETGETTDTQYF.

This clonotype was detected ten times or more. The V gene is TRBV20-1, the J gene TRBJ2-7; TRBD2 matches 7 bases. V shed 5 bases and J 2 bases; nucleotides not matched to a gene: 6. Germline V gives CDR1 DFQATT, CDR2 SNEGSKA (reference sequence). CDR3 length equals 13 residues. CDR3 protein: CSADEREPYEQYF. The CDR3 region has the DNA TGCAGTGCTGACGAGCGGGAACCCTACGAGCAGTACTTC.

This clonotype was recorded many times. This sequence joins TRBV5-5 and TRBJ1-1; no definite D call. V was pared by 0 bases and J by 0 bases, with 6 bases between. Germline assignment: CDR1 SGHKS and CDR2 YYEKEE (reference sequence). The CDR3 consists of 14 residues. The CDR3 DNA is TGTGCCAGCAGCTTGGCGGGGATGAACACTGAAGCTTTCTTT. Translation gives CASSLAGMNTEAFF. Full variable domain (outside the CDR3, taken from reference TRBV5-5 and TRBJ1-1): DAGVTQSPTHLIKTRGQQVTLRCSPISGHKSVSWYQQVLGQGPQFIFQYYEKEERGRGNFPDRFSARQFPNYSSELNVNALLLGDSALYLCASSLAGMNTEAFFGQGTRLTVV.

There are a few counts of this clonotype. This sequence joins TRBV7-9 and TRBJ2-6, with D possibly being TRBD1 or TRBD2 (5 bases each). This CDR3 has 15 amino acids. The ends were cut back, 3 bases at V and 4 bases at J, with 10 bases in the middle. The germline V gene encodes CDR1 SEHNR and CDR2 FQNEAQ (reference sequence). CDR3 amino acids: CASSLLGTGANVLTF. The CDR3 nucleotides are TGTGCCAGCAGCTTGTTAGGGACCGGGGCCAACGTCCTGACTTTC.

This clonotype has only a few counts. The chain has TRBV7-8 and TRBJ2-7; 11 bases match TRBD2. The CDR3 covers 17 residues. J was trimmed by 4 bases and V by 0 bases; bases with no gene match: 8. Germline V lookup: CDR1 SGHVS, CDR2 FQNEAQ. CDR3 sequence: CASSLAGGSGRGYEQYF. As DNA, the CDR3 is TGTGCCAGCAGCTTAGCTGGGGGTAGCGGGAGGGGTTACGAGCAGTACTTC.

This clonotype was detected ten times or more. The rearrangement joins TRBV11-2 to TRBJ1-4; D is possibly TRBD1 (5 bases). CDR3 length: 14 residues. CDR1 is SGHAT, CDR2 FQNNGV, per germline. Trimming pared 6 bases from V and 5 bases from J, leaving 13 bases between. The CDR3 is CASSSYGGNEKLFF. The DNA of the CDR3 is TGTGCCAGCAGTTCATACGGGGGGAATGAAAAACTGTTTTTT.